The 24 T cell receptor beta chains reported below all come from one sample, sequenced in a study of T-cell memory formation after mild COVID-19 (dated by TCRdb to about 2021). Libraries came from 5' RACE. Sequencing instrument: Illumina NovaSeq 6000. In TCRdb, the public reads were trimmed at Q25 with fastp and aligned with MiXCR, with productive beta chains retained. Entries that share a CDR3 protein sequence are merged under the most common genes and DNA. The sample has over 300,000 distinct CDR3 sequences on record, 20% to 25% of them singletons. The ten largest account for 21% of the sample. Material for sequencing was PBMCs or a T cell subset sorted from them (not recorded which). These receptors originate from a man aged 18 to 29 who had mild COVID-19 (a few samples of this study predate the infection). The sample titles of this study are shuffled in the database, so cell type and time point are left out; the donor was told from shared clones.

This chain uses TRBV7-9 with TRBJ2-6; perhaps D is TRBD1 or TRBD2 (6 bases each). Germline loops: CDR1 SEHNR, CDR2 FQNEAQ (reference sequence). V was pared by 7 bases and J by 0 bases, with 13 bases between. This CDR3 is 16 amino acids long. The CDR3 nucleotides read TGTGCCAGCATCGAGGGGGGTAACTCTGGGGCCAACGTCCTGACTTTC. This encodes CASIEGGNSGANVLTF.

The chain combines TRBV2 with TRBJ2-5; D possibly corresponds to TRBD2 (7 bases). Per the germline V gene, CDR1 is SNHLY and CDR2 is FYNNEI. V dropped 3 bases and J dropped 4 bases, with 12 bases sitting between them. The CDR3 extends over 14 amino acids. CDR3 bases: TGTGCCAGCAGTGATGGGGGGGGGCGAGAGACCCAGTACTTC. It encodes CASSDGGGRETQYF.

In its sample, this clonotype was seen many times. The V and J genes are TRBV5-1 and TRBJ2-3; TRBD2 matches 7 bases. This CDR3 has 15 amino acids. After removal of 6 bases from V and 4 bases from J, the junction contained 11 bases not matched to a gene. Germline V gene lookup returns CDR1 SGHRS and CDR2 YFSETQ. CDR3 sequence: CASTPTPGGADTQYF. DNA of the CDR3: TGCGCCAGCACCCCAACGCCGGGGGGTGCAGATACGCAGTATTTT.

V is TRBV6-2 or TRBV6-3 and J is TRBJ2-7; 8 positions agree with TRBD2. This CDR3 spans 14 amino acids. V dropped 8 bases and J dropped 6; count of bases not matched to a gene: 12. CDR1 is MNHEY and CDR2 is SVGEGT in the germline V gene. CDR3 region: CASGPPGGASEQYF. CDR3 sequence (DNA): TGTGCCAGCGGTCCTCCCGGGGGGGCCTCCGAGCAGTACTTC.

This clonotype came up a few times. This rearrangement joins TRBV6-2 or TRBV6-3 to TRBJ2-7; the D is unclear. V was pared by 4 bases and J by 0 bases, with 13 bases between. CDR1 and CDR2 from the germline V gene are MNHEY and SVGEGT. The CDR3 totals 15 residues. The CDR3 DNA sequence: TGTGCCAGCAGTTCACCCCCGGCGAACTCCTACGAGCAGTACGTC. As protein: CASSSPPANSYEQYV.

DNA for the CDR3: TGTGCCCCAGCGTCCGGGGGGGCAGCTTACGAGCAGTACGTC. Residues: CAPASGGAAYEQYV. This chain joins TRBV24-1 and TRBJ2-7, with 8 nucleotides matching TRBD2. Per germline, CDR1 KGHDR and CDR2 SFDVKD. The CDR3 loop spans 14 amino acids. The junction had 13 bases not matched to a gene; V was cut back by 12 bases and J by 4 bases.

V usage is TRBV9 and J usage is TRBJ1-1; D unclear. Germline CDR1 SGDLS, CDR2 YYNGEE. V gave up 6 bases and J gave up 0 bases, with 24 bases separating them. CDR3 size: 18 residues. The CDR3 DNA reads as TGTGCCAGCACCCCAGACCCAGGCCTTCGACTCATGAACACTGAAGCTTTCTTT. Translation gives CASTPDPGLRLMNTEAFF.

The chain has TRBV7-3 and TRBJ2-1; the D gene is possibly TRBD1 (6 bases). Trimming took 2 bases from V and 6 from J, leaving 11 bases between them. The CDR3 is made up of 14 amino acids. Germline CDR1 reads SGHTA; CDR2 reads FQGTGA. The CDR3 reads CASSLDTGSNEQFF. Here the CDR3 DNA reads TGTGCCAGCAGCTTAGATACAGGGAGCAATGAGCAGTTCTTC. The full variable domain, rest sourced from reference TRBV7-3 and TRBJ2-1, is GAGVSQTPSNKVTEKGKYVELRCDPISGHTALYWYRQSLGQGPEFLIYFQGTGAADDSGLPNDRFFAVRPEGSVSTLKIQRTERGDSAVYLCASSLDTGSNEQFFGPGTRLTVL.

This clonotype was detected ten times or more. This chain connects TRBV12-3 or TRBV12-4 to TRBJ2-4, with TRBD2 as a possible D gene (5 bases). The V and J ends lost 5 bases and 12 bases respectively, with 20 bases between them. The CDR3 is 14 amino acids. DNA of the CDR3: TGTGCCAGCAGTATCCGGGAATCCTCGCCTAATCAGTACTTC. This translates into CASSIRESSPNQYF.

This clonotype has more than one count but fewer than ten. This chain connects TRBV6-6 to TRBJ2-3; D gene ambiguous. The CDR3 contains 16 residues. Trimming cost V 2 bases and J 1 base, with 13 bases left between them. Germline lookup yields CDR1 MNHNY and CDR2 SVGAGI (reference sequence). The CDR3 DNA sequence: TGTGCCAGCAGTTACAGAGCTTCAAGGGGCACAGATACGCAGTATTTT. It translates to CASSYRASRGTDTQYF.

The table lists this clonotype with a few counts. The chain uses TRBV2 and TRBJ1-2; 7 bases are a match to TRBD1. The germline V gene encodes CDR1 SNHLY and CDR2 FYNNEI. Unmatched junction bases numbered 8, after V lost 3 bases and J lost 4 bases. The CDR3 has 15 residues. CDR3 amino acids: CASSDQGEPSYGYTF. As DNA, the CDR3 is TGTGCCAGCAGTGACCAGGGGGAACCCTCCTATGGCTACACCTTC.

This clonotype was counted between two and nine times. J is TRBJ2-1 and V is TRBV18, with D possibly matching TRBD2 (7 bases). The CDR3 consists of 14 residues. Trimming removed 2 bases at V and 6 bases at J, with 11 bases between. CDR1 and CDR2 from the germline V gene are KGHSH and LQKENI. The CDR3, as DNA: TGTGCCAGCTCACCAGCTCGGGGGGCCAATGAGCAGTTCTTC. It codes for CASSPARGANEQFF.

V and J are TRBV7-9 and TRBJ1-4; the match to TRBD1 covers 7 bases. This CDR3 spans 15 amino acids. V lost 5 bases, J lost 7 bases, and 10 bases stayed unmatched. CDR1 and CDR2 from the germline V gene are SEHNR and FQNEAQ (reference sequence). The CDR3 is CASSPRDSLGEKLFF. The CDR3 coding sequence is TGTGCCAGCAGCCCCCGGGACAGCCTAGGTGAAAAACTGTTTTTT.

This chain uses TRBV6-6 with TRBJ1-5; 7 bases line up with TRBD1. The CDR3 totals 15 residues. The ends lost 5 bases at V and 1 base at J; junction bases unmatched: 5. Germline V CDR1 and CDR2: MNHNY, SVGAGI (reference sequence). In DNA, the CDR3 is TGTGCCAGCAGTCGGGACAGTGGGAGCAATCAGCCCCAGCATTTT. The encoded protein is CASSRDSGSNQPQHF.

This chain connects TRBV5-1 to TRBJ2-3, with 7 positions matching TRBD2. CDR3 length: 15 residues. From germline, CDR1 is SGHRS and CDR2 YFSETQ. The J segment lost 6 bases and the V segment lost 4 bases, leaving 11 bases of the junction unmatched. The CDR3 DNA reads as TGCGCCAGCAGCGCCGCTAGCGGATCGCGGGATACGCAGTATTTT. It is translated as CASSAASGSRDTQYF.

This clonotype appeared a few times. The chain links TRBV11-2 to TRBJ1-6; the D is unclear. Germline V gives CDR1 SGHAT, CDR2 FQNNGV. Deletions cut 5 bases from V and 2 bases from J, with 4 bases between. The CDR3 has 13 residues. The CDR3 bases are TGTGCCAGCAGCCTCGCCTATAATTCACCCCTCCACTTT. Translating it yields CASSLAYNSPLHF.

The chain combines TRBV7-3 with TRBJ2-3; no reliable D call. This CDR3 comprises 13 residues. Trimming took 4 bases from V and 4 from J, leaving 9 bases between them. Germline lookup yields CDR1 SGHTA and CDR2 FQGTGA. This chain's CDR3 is CASSSQGADTQYF. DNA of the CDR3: TGTGCCAGCAGCTCCCAAGGAGCAGATACGCAGTATTTT.

The CDR3 DNA reads as TGTGCCACCAGCAGAGAAGGGGGGCAAGGATACGAGCAGTACGTC. This encodes CATSREGGQGYEQYV. The chain is built from TRBV15 and TRBJ2-7; perhaps D is TRBD1 or TRBD2 (6 bases each). From germline, CDR1 is LNHNV and CDR2 YYDKDF (reference sequence). V lost 0 bases and J lost 4, with 13 bases in between. This CDR3 comprises 15 residues.

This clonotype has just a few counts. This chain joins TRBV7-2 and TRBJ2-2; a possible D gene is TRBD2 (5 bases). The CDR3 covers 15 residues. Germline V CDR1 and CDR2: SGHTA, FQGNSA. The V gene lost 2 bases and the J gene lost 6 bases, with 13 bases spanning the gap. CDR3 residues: CASSLSTSGAGELFF. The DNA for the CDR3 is TGTGCCAGCAGCTTAAGTACTAGTGGTGCCGGGGAGCTGTTTTTT.

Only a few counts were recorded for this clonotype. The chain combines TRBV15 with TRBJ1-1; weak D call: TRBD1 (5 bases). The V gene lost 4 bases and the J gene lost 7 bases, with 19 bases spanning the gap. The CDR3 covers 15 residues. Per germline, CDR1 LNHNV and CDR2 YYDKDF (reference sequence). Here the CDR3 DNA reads TGTGCCACCAGCAACCGCCGGGACCGGAATGGTGAAGCTTTCTTT. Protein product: CATSNRRDRNGEAFF.

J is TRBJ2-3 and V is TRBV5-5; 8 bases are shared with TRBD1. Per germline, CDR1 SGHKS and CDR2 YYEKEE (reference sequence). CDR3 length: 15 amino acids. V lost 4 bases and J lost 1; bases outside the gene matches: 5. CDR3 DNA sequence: TGTGCCAGCAGCCTTAGGACAGGGCGCACAGATACGCAGTATTTT. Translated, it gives CASSLRTGRTDTQYF.

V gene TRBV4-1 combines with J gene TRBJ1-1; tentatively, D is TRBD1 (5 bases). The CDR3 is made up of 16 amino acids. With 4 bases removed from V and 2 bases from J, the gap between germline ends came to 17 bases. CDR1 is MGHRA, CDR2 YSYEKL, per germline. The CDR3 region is CASSPRQTVVNTEAFF. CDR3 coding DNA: TGCGCCAGCAGCCCGCGACAGACAGTTGTCAACACTGAAGCTTTCTTT.

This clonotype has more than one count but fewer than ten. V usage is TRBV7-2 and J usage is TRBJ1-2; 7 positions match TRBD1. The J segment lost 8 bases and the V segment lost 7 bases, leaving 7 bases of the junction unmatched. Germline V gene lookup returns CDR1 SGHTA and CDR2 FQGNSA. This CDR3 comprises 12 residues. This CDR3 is CASTKTGWGYTF. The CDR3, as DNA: TGTGCCAGCACCAAGACAGGGTGGGGCTACACCTTC.

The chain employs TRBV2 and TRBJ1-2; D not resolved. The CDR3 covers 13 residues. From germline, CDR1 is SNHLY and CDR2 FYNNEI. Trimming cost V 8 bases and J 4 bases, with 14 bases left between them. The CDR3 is CASLREFIYGYTF. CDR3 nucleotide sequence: TGTGCCAGCCTGAGGGAGTTCATCTATGGCTACACCTTC.